The next 8 T cell receptor beta chains were all read from a single sample in a study of cytomegalovirus exposure and HLA in healthy donors. PCR amplification relied on 60 Vbeta primers (plus 13 Jbeta primers). Profiling relied on immunoSEQ multiplex PCR, and the TCRdb table lists in-frame clones only, not all of them. The sample lists about 120,000 clones; around three quarters were seen once. Source material: PBMCs. The origin of the receptors is a female donor in good health and CMV-seronegative.

The chain uses TRBV9 and TRBJ1-1; D call uncertain. CDR3 length: 13 residues. The germline CDR1 and CDR2 sequences are SGDLS and YYNGEE. V dropped 0 bases and J dropped 7 bases, with 10 bases sitting between them. CDR3 DNA: TGTGCCAGCAGCGTAGCTGAGGGAGGTGAAGCTTTCTTT. Its protein product is CASSVAEGGEAFF.

J is TRBJ2-2 and V is TRBV9; 7 bases are a match to TRBD1. CDR3 length equals 14 residues. With V trimmed by 7 bases and J by 3 bases, 6 bases remained unmatched. Looked up from germline, CDR1 is SGDLS and CDR2 is YYNGEE. CDR3 sequence reads: CASGERGHTGELFF. The CDR3 nucleotides are TGTGCCAGCGGTGAGAGGGGGCACACCGGGGAGCTGTTTTTT.

Worth noting for this clone: Other DNA sequences from this sample encode an identical CDR3 as well. The V call is TRBV5-1, the J call TRBJ2-1; TRBD2 aligns across 7 bases. Trimming at V came to 4 bases and at J to 6 bases, leaving 4 bases not matched to a gene. This CDR3 is built from 13 residues. The germline gives CDR1 SGHRS, CDR2 YFSETQ. The CDR3 sequence is CASSRTGGNEQFF. The CDR3 nucleotides are TGCGCCAGCAGCCGAACGGGGGGCAATGAGCAGTTCTTC.

The chain employs TRBV15 and TRBJ2-1; D not certain. The CDR3 spans 12 residues. Per the germline V gene, CDR1 is LNHNV and CDR2 is YYDKDF (reference sequence). The germline V and J ends were trimmed by 3 bases and 7 bases, with 7 bases remaining between them. CDR3 protein: CATSSHRNEQFF. The CDR3 DNA follows: TGTGCCACCAGCAGTCACAGAAATGAGCAGTTCTTC.

This sequence joins TRBV7-8 and TRBJ2-7; weak D call: TRBD2 (5 bases). The V gene lost 5 bases and the J gene lost 3 bases, with 20 bases spanning the gap. In germline, CDR1 is SGHVS, CDR2 FQNEAQ. The CDR3 consists of 16 residues. CDR3 coding DNA: TGTGCCAGCAGCCCCCGTGCAGTCCGGACTCTCTACGAGCAGTACTTC. Translation: CASSPRAVRTLYEQYF.

V gene TRBV19 combines with J gene TRBJ1-1; D perhaps matches TRBD1 (6 bases). V was pared by 6 bases and J by 0 bases, with 11 bases between. This CDR3 has 14 amino acids. Germline-derived CDR1 and CDR2 are LNHDA and SQIVND (reference sequence). CDR3 DNA: TGTGCCAGTAGGACTCAGGGGCTGAACACTGAAGCTTTCTTT. Translating it yields CASRTQGLNTEAFF.

The chain recombines TRBV11-2 with TRBJ2-6; 9 nucleotides match TRBD1. This CDR3 contains 18 residues. J lost 0 bases, V lost 3 bases, and 6 bases had no gene match. Germline loops: CDR1 SGHAT, CDR2 FQNNGV. CDR3 nucleotide sequence: TGTGCCAGCAGCTTTTACAGGGGGCCCAGCTCTGGGGCCAACGTCCTGACTTTC. It translates to CASSFYRGPSSGANVLTF.

V is TRBV9 and J is TRBJ1-3, with 8 bases matching TRBD1. V was pared by 3 bases and J by 0 bases, with 8 bases of the junction left unmatched. The V gene's germline CDR1 is SGDLS and CDR2 YYNGEE. The CDR3 sequence is 17 residues long. The CDR3 region is CASSGGQAQSSGNTIYF. In nucleotides, the CDR3 is TGTGCCAGCAGCGGGGGACAGGCGCAATCCTCTGGAAACACCATATATTTT.